The next 8 T cell receptor beta chains were all read from a single sample in a study of blood T cells in healthy people across ages (dated by TCRdb to between 2014 and 2017). Library preparation employed 5' RACE. For sequencing, an Illumina HiSeq 2500 was employed. The second PCR ran for about 6 to 11 cycles and used a J-beta primer mix along with a sample-barcoded 5' primer. TCRdb reprocessing: public reads trimmed at Q25 with fastp, clones called with MiXCR, in-frame beta chains kept. For every CDR3 protein sequence, its rows merge into one entry that carries the most common genes and DNA. In this sample the table shows fewer than 800,000 distinct CDR3 sequences, 45% to 50% of which occur a single time. 25% to 35% of the sample goes to the ten largest clones. The sequencing sample was made of blood. The receptors derive from a woman aged 55-75 years in good health.

The chain joins TRBV9 to TRBJ2-5; 11 nucleotides match TRBD2. There are 14 residues in the CDR3. Per germline, CDR1 SGDLS and CDR2 YYNGEE. The ends lost 6 bases at V and 4 bases at J; junction bases unmatched: 5. The CDR3 reads CASNLAGGPETQYF. The CDR3 DNA reads TGTGCCAGCAACCTAGCGGGGGGCCCAGAGACCCAGTACTTC.

This chain links TRBV28 with TRBJ2-5; TRBD2 agrees at 7 bases. Germline CDR1 and CDR2: MDHEN and SYDVKM. Germline trimming cut 6 bases from V and 11 bases from J; bases unmatched to any gene: 15. The CDR3 runs 14 residues. CDR3 loop: CASSPGISRREQYF. As DNA, the CDR3 is TGTGCCAGCAGCCCCGGTATTTCGCGGCGGGAGCAGTACTTC. Supplemented by reference TRBV28 and TRBJ2-5, the full variable domain reads DVKVTQSSRYLVKRTGEKVFLECVQDMDHENMFWYRQDPGLGLRLIYFSYDVKMKEKGDIPEGYSVSREKKERFSLILESASTNQTSMYLCASSPGISRREQYFGPGTRLLVL.

The J gene is TRBJ2-4, the V gene TRBV20-1, with D possibly matching TRBD2 (5 bases). The assigned J gene may be wrong: the sequence end matches TRBJ2-5 better. CDR1 and CDR2 from the germline V gene are DFQATT and SNEGSKA (reference sequence). CDR3 length equals 15 residues. The CDR3 bases are TGCAGTGCTAGAGATCTGAGCGGATCACAAGAGACCCAGTACTTC. The encoded protein is CSARDLSGSQETQYF.

The rearrangement links TRBV4-1 to TRBJ2-1; 12 bases are a match to TRBD2. CDR1 MGHRA and CDR2 YSYEKL come from the germline V gene. The trim removed 1 base at V and 2 bases at J, leaving 18 bases unmatched. This CDR3 is 22 amino acids long. CDR3 residues: CASSQGGRVTSGRRGTYNEQFF. CDR3 bases: TGCGCCAGCAGCCAAGGGGGCCGGGTTACTAGCGGGAGGAGGGGGACCTACAATGAGCAGTTCTTC.

The sample holds a few counts of this clonotype. The rearrangement uses TRBV20-1 and TRBJ2-5; 8 nucleotides line up with TRBD1. Germline CDR1 reads DFQATT; CDR2 reads SNEGSKA (reference sequence). V shed 6 bases, J shed 6 bases, and the junction held 12 bases outside the gene matches. This CDR3 has 14 amino acids. The CDR3 DNA follows: TGCAGTGCAAACGAACGGACAGGGAGAAAGACCCAGTACTTC. It yields the protein CSANERTGRKTQYF.

The rearrangement joins TRBV6-2 or TRBV6-3 to TRBJ2-1; TRBD1 matches 9 bases. Germline loops: CDR1 MNHEY, CDR2 SVGEGT. V shed 7 bases, J shed 0 bases, and the junction held 4 bases outside the gene matches. CDR3 length: 15 residues. CDR3 region: CASTLQGASYNEQFF. CDR3 nucleotides: TGTGCCAGCACGTTACAGGGGGCCTCCTACAATGAGCAGTTCTTC.

J is TRBJ1-4 and V is TRBV6-2 or TRBV6-3; no clear D gene. The germline V and J ends were trimmed by 2 bases and 13 bases, with 11 bases remaining between them. CDR3 size: 12 residues. Germline values: CDR1 MNHEY, CDR2 SVGEGT. The CDR3 is CASSYGSGGLFF. CDR3 bases: TGTGCCAGCAGTTACGGGTCCGGTGGACTGTTTTTT.

This clonotype has just a few counts. The chain is built from TRBV7-8 and TRBJ2-5, with D perhaps assigned TRBD1 or TRBD2 (5 bases each). Trimming pared 3 bases from V and 3 bases from J, leaving 11 bases between. The CDR3 is 14 amino acids. Germline V gives CDR1 SGHVS, CDR2 FQNEAQ. The CDR3 loop is CASSLDGGEETQYF. CDR3 DNA sequence: TGTGCCAGCAGCTTGGATGGGGGAGAAGAGACCCAGTACTTC.